This T cell receptor (beta chain) comes out of a study of Ad26.COV2.S vaccination and SARS-CoV-2 variants. Study-level background: Donor joined the COV1001 Ad26.COV2.S trial arm. Doses of Ad26.COV2.S were injected into muscle once or twice, 56 days apart. Study observations and caveats: Spike-specific TCR breadth was greater after Ad26.COV2.S than placebo.

Sequencing used immunoSEQ multiplex PCR; TCRdb keeps in-frame clones, though not all of them. There are roughly 380,000 clones in the sample; approximately 81% occur only once, and 3.3% lies in the top ten. This clone was detected a few times. Its antigen is undetermined. Treatment defined: over 15 received Ad26.COV2.S at low or high dose, single or two shots; several received placebo; per-sample allocation not given. Sample collection was performed on day 63 after the first vaccine or placebo injection. What was given as vaccine was an Ad26 vector encoding Wuhan-strain SARS-CoV-2 spike. The clonotype was recovered from a person between 18 and 65 years old who received the Ad26.COV2.S COVID-19 vaccine or a placebo. Sequencing used peripheral blood, obtained in a trial of Ad26.COV2.S vaccine versus placebo.

The chain's CDR3 is CASSLEGRGLEQYF. In nucleotides, the CDR3 is TGTGCCAGCAGCTTAGAGGGCAGGGGGCTAGAGCAGTACTTC. The chain couples TRBV7-6 to TRBJ2-7, with TRBD1 matching 8 bases. Germline CDR1 reads SGHVS; CDR2 reads FNYEAQ. Losses at the gene ends were 1 base for V and 7 bases for J; bases not matched to a gene: 6. The CDR3 totals 14 residues.